The 21 T cell receptor beta chains below were found in one sample sequenced in a study of cytomegalovirus exposure and HLA in healthy donors. Primers for the PCR totalled 60 Vbeta and 13 Jbeta. Only in-frame clones appear in the TCRdb table, and some are missing; sequencing was by immunoSEQ multiplex PCR. The table has 150,000 to 200,000 clones, roughly 80% seen once. The sequencing sample was made of PBMCs. The origin of the receptors is a young man in good health and CMV-seropositive.

This chain uses TRBV4-3 with TRBJ1-1; D uncertain. The CDR3 sequence is 13 residues long. Looked up from germline, CDR1 is LGHNA and CDR2 is YSLEER. Deletions cut 4 bases from V and 1 base from J, with 7 bases between. Here the CDR3 DNA reads TGCGCCAGCAGCCCCCGACAGAACACTGAAGCTTTCTTT. Its translation is CASSPRQNTEAFF.

The chain employs TRBV15 and TRBJ2-7; 7 bases line up with TRBD2. The CDR3 extends over 17 amino acids. The germline V gene encodes CDR1 LNHNV and CDR2 YYDKDF (reference sequence). After removal of 3 bases from V and 7 bases from J, the junction contained 18 bases not matched to a gene. CDR3 residues: CATSSSAGLTGGMEQYF. The DNA for the CDR3 is TGTGCCACCAGCAGTTCCGCCGGCTTAACGGGAGGAATGGAGCAGTACTTC.

The gene calls are TRBV7-9 and TRBJ2-5; 9 bases are a match to TRBD1. V was clipped by 4 bases and J by 7 bases; unmatched bases: 7. Germline loops: CDR1 SEHNR, CDR2 FQNEAQ (reference sequence). CDR3 length equals 14 residues. The CDR3 DNA sequence: TGTGCCAGCAGCTCGGGACAGGGCGCAGGGACCCAGTACTTC. The encoded protein is CASSSGQGAGTQYF.

The chain employs TRBV11-1 and TRBJ2-1; 13 bases are a match to TRBD2. With 4 bases clipped from V and 8 bases from J, the junction kept 8 bases outside the gene matches. Germline V gene lookup returns CDR1 SGHAT and CDR2 FQDESV (reference sequence). CDR3 length: 16 amino acids. DNA of the CDR3: TGTGCCAGCAGCTCACGGACTAGCGGGAGTTGGGATGAGCAGTTCTTC. Translation gives CASSSRTSGSWDEQFF.

V is TRBV2 and J is TRBJ1-1; D is unclear. CDR1 is SNHLY, CDR2 FYNNEI, per germline. V dropped 1 base and J dropped 7 bases, with 16 bases sitting between them. The CDR3 extends over 15 amino acids. CDR3 bases: TGTGCCAGCAGTGAAGGCAGAGGGCTCCCCCTTGAAGCTTTCTTT. This translates into CASSEGRGLPLEAFF.

This chain uses TRBV10-2 with TRBJ2-7; the match to TRBD1 covers 10 bases. The V gene end was trimmed by 7 bases and the J gene end by 2 bases; junction bases not matched to a gene: 8. Germline V gene data show CDR1 as WSHSY and CDR2 as SAAADI. The CDR3 extends over 15 amino acids. For the CDR3, the DNA is TGCGCCAGCAAGGAGGCCGGGACAGGGGCCTACGAGCAGTACTTC. The encoded protein is CASKEAGTGAYEQYF.

Worth noting for this clone: Germline is not matched at one junction end, which may reflect a read error. DNA of the CDR3: TGTTCCAGCAGCCACGCCGGGAAGAACACTGAAGCTTTCTTT. Encoded protein: CSSSHAGKNTEAFF. This chain uses TRBV7-9 with TRBJ1-1; D remains ambiguous. CDR1 and CDR2 from the germline V gene are SEHNR and FQNEAQ (reference sequence). The CDR3 totals 14 residues.

The rearrangement uses TRBV19 and TRBJ2-2; TRBD2 matches at 15 bases. The germline gives CDR1 LNHDA, CDR2 SQIVND (reference sequence). Losses at the gene ends were 7 bases for V and 2 bases for J; bases not matched to a gene: 8. The CDR3 length is 18 residues. The CDR3 DNA reads TGTGCCAGTAAACCCAGGACTAGCGGGGGGGTTAACACCGGGGAGCTGTTTTTT. Its translation: CASKPRTSGGVNTGELFF.

This clone came up a few times. The chain recombines TRBV9 with TRBJ2-6, with 10 bases that match TRBD2. CDR1 is SGDLS, CDR2 YYNGEE, per germline. The V and J ends lost 0 bases and 2 bases, in that order; junction bases with no gene match: 2. The CDR3 totals 17 residues. This CDR3 reads CASSVVGLAAGANVLTF. In DNA, the CDR3 is TGTGCCAGCAGCGTAGTTGGACTAGCGGCTGGGGCCAACGTCCTGACTTTC.

The chain combines TRBV7-2 with TRBJ2-7; 9 bases line up with TRBD1. V was clipped by 4 bases and J by 2 bases; unmatched bases: 6. CDR1 is SGHTA and CDR2 is FQGNSA in the germline V gene. CDR3 length: 15 residues. The DNA for the CDR3 is TGTGCCAGCAGCTGGGGCTGGACAGGGGCCTACGAGCAGTACTTC. Its translation is CASSWGWTGAYEQYF.

V and J are TRBV7-8 and TRBJ2-1; 8 nucleotides match TRBD2. The CDR3 length is 15 residues. Trimming took 10 bases from V and 2 from J; bases not matched to a gene: 10. The germline V gene encodes CDR1 SGHVS and CDR2 FQNEAQ. CDR3 loop: CATKTLLAAYNEQFF. The CDR3 DNA sequence: TGTGCCACCAAAACCCTACTAGCGGCCTACAATGAGCAGTTCTTC.

The gene calls are TRBV10-1 and TRBJ1-1; D not certain. The germline V and J ends were trimmed by 3 bases and 1 base, with 9 bases remaining between them. The CDR3 has 14 amino acids. The germline V gene has CDR1 WNHNN and CDR2 SYGVQD (reference sequence). CDR3 nucleotides: TGCGCCAGCAGTGAACAGCCTAAGAACACTGAAGCTTTCTTT. Residues: CASSEQPKNTEAFF.

The chain links TRBV4-3 to TRBJ1-2; 9 positions match TRBD1. This CDR3 comprises 18 residues. Germline V gives CDR1 LGHNA, CDR2 YSLEER. V was pared by 0 bases and J by 1 base, with 9 bases of the junction left unmatched. The CDR3 DNA is TGCGCCAGCAGCCAAGATTATTCTGGGACAGGGAGTAACTATGGCTACACCTTC. This sequence encodes CASSQDYSGTGSNYGYTF.

The gene calls are TRBV7-3 and TRBJ2-1; 8 bases match TRBD2. The germline V gene has CDR1 SGHTA and CDR2 FQGTGA. There are 15 residues in the CDR3. J gave up 4 bases and V 0 bases, and 2 bases lay outside the gene matches. The CDR3, as DNA: TGTGCCAGCAGCTTAACACGGGGGGGGTACAATGAGCAGTTCTTC. Its translation: CASSLTRGGYNEQFF.

This clone came up a few times. The chain recombines TRBV9 with TRBJ2-1, with a possible D match to TRBD2 (6 bases). The CDR3 length is 12 residues. V was pared by 3 bases and J by 6 bases, with 7 bases between. CDR1 and CDR2 from the germline V gene are SGDLS and YYNGEE. Here the CDR3 reads CASSAGGNEQFF. CDR3 DNA: TGTGCCAGCAGCGCCGGGGGCAATGAGCAGTTCTTC.

This clone was observed a handful of times. The chain combines TRBV5-1 with TRBJ2-3; D remains ambiguous. The V gene's germline CDR1 is SGHRS and CDR2 YFSETQ. Deletions cut 1 base from V and 1 base from J, with 7 bases between. This CDR3 is 14 amino acids long. The CDR3 is CASSLRSGTDTQYF. DNA for the CDR3: TGCGCCAGCAGCTTGCGTTCCGGCACAGATACGCAGTATTTT.

This clone was counted once. V usage is TRBV30 and J usage is TRBJ1-5; D is perhaps TRBD1 (5 bases). The CDR3 totals 15 residues. Trimming stripped 1 base from V and 6 bases from J, with 16 bases between. The V gene's germline CDR1 is GTSNPN and CDR2 SVGIG (reference sequence). The CDR3 region is CAWSGSGGVGQPQHF. The DNA for the CDR3 is TGTGCCTGGAGTGGCTCGGGGGGGGTAGGTCAGCCCCAGCATTTT.

This clone was counted between two and nine times. The V gene is TRBV5-1, the J gene TRBJ2-2, with 10 bases that match TRBD2. This CDR3 region has 15 residues. J lost 8 bases, V lost 2 bases, and 6 bases had no gene match. The germline V gene has CDR1 SGHRS and CDR2 YFSETQ. The CDR3 sequence: CASSFSPGLAGELFF. The CDR3 DNA reads TGCGCCAGCAGCTTCTCCCCGGGACTAGCGGGGGAGCTGTTTTTT.

The chain is built from TRBV19 and TRBJ2-3, with D possibly being TRBD1 (6 bases). Germline V gene sequence: CDR1 LNHDA, CDR2 SQIVND (reference sequence). The CDR3 length is 19 residues. V lost 2 bases to trimming and J lost 2 bases, with 23 bases between them. CDR3 sequence reads: CASSIFGPRQAILTDTQYF. Here the CDR3 DNA reads TGTGCCAGTAGTATATTTGGCCCCCGACAGGCTATCCTCACAGATACGCAGTATTTT.

A note on this clone: Other DNA sequences in this sample translate to the same CDR3. The chain uses TRBV15 and TRBJ2-7, with 7 bases identical to TRBD1. Losses at the gene ends were 4 bases for V and 3 bases for J; bases not matched to a gene: 9. The germline V gene has CDR1 LNHNV and CDR2 YYDKDF (reference sequence). This CDR3 is built from 15 residues. DNA of the CDR3: TGTGCCACCAGCATGGGGCTAGCAGGGGGCTACGAGCAGTACTTC. Amino acids: CATSMGLAGGYEQYF.

The CDR3 coding sequence is TGTGCCAGCAGTGGGGGGGGTCGGAGGGAGCAGTACTTC. It translates to CASSGGGRREQYF. This chain connects TRBV6-5 to TRBJ2-5; 7 nucleotides match TRBD2. Germline values: CDR1 MNHEY, CDR2 SVGAGI. The J segment lost 11 bases and the V segment lost 5 bases, leaving 11 bases of the junction unmatched. The CDR3 is 13 amino acids.